A single sample is the source of the 25 T cell receptor beta chains below, sequenced in a study of breast tumors, draining lymph nodes, adjacent tissues (dated by TCRdb to the mid-2010s). Lymph node samples came from the axillary draining lymph nodes of breast cancer patients. The library was prepared using multiplex PCR. Sequencing instrument: Illumina HiSeq 2000. TCRdb applied fastp at Q25 and MiXCR to the public reads, then kept only in-frame beta chains. Rows matching on CDR3 protein sequence are summarized as one entry with the most common DNA and genes. This sample holds approximately 300,000 distinct CDR3 sequences; 30% to 35% were observed only once. The top ten clonotypes cover 0.85% to 1.3% of the sample. Sequenced input: axillary lymph node tissue. These receptors came from a female donor with breast cancer. Some clones in this sample may be carry-over from other donors' samples.

This clonotype was seen more than once but under ten times. V is TRBV28 and J is TRBJ2-7; a weak D match, TRBD2 (6 bases). V was pared by 6 bases and J by 3 bases, with 9 bases between. This CDR3 is 12 amino acids long. Per the germline V gene, CDR1 is MDHEN and CDR2 is SYDVKM. The CDR3 here is CASRTRFYEQYF. The CDR3, as DNA: TGTGCCAGCAGGACTAGGTTCTACGAGCAGTACTTC. Full variable domain (outside the CDR3, taken from reference TRBV28 and TRBJ2-7): DVKVTQSSRYLVKRTGEKVFLECVQDMDHENMFWYRQDPGLGLRLIYFSYDVKMKEKGDIPEGYSVSREKKERFSLILESASTNQTSMYLCASRTRFYEQYFGPGTRLTVT.

This clonotype was picked up a small number of times. The chain has TRBV7-9 and TRBJ1-1; TRBD1 is a possible D gene (5 bases). The V end was cut by 8 bases, the J end by 3 bases, with 13 bases between. CDR1 is SEHNR and CDR2 is FQNEAQ in the germline V gene (reference sequence). The CDR3 covers 13 residues. The CDR3 DNA is TGTGCCAGCGGGCGGGGCGGTGACACTGAAGCTTTCTTT. Translation gives CASGRGGDTEAFF.

This clonotype came up many times. The chain has TRBV12-3 or TRBV12-4 and TRBJ1-6, with a weak D call TRBD1 (6 bases). Trimming removed 10 bases at V and 3 bases at J, with 13 bases between. The CDR3 has 14 amino acids. CDR3: CATRGSNYNSPLHF. CDR3 sequence (DNA): TGTGCCACCAGGGGAAGCAACTATAATTCACCCCTCCACTTT.

As regards this clonotype: The germline gene is not matched at one end of the junction; a read error may be the cause. J is TRBJ2-5 and V is TRBV9; D call uncertain. CDR3 length: 14 amino acids. From germline, CDR1 is SGDLS and CDR2 YYNGEE. CDR3 nucleotides: TGTGCCAGCAGCGTAGAGACTTCCCAAGAGACCCAGTCCTTC. This gives the protein CASSVETSQETQSF.

Many counts were recorded for this clonotype. This sequence joins TRBV29-1 and TRBJ2-7; 8 bases line up with TRBD2. Trimming cost V 3 bases and J 0 bases; bases outside gene matches: 4. The CDR3 sequence is 14 residues long. Germline-derived CDR1 and CDR2 are SQVTM and ANQGSEA. The CDR3 spells CSVDTSGNSYEQYF. Written as DNA, the CDR3 is TGCAGCGTTGATACTAGCGGAAACTCCTACGAGCAGTACTTC.

The chain employs TRBV7-7 and TRBJ2-5; D is unresolved. Germline lookup yields CDR1 SSHAT and CDR2 FNYEAQ (reference sequence). The CDR3 extends over 12 amino acids. The CDR3 DNA sequence: TGTGCTAGAGCACAGCCTGTGGAGACCCAGTACTTC. Encoded protein: CARAQPVETQYF.

This clonotype was picked up many times. The chain recombines TRBV15 with TRBJ1-2, with D uncertain. The CDR3 loop spans 11 amino acids. In germline, CDR1 is LNHNV, CDR2 YYDKDF (reference sequence). V lost 5 bases and J 6 bases, leaving 7 bases between the germline ends. In nucleotides, the CDR3 is TGTGCCACCAGCCGGGGAGATGGCTACACCTTC. It yields the protein CATSRGDGYTF.

This clonotype was found many times. The chain uses TRBV12-5 and TRBJ1-3, with unresolved D. The V end lost 3 bases, the J end lost 0 bases, and 9 bases lay between the germline ends. The germline V gene has CDR1 LGHNT and CDR2 FRNRAP. CDR3 length: 15 amino acids. Here the CDR3 reads CASGFLAHSGNTIYF. In DNA form, the CDR3 reads TGTGCTAGTGGTTTTCTGGCCCACTCTGGAAACACCATATATTTT.

Concerning this clonotype: Since a much larger clone is just one base distant, this may be a read error. V gene TRBV20-1 combines with J gene TRBJ2-1, with D maybe TRBD2 (6 bases). Germline V gene data show CDR1 as DFQATT and CDR2 as SNEGSKA (reference sequence). The CDR3 contains 17 residues. CDR3 residues: CSAYARARENSYNEQLF. As DNA, the CDR3 is TGCAGTGCGTATGCACGTGCCCGGGAGAACTCCTACAATGAGCAGCTCTTC.

This clonotype was recorded a few times. A much larger clone sits a single nucleotide away, making a read error possible. The CDR3: CASSEWTSSYNEPFF. The CDR3 DNA follows: TGTGCCAGCAGCGAGTGGACTAGCAGCTACAATGAGCCGTTCTTC. The V call is TRBV14, the J call TRBJ2-1, with 8 bases lining up with TRBD2. CDR1 and CDR2 (germline): SGHDN, FVKESK. The CDR3 has 15 amino acids. The variable domain in full, completed from reference TRBV14 and TRBJ2-1, reads EAGVTQFPSHSVIEKGQTVTLRCDPISGHDNLYWYRRVMGKEIKFLLHFVKESKQDESGMPNNRFLAERTGGTYSTLKVQPAELEDSGVYFCASSEWTSSYNEPFFGPGTRLTVL.

In this sample, this clonotype turned up many times. CDR3 loop: CASSFSVDEQFF. The DNA of the CDR3 is TGTGCCAGCAGCTTTTCGGTAGATGAGCAGTTCTTC. The chain is built from TRBV5-8 and TRBJ2-1; D is uncertain. The CDR3 consists of 12 residues. Germline lookup yields CDR1 SGHTS and CDR2 YDEGEE. Trimming stripped 2 bases from V and 8 bases from J, with 8 bases between.

The rearrangement links TRBV5-4 to TRBJ2-3; the match to TRBD2 covers 10 bases. This CDR3 comprises 17 residues. J gave up 3 bases and V 0 bases, and 7 bases lay outside the gene matches. Germline CDR1 reads SGHNT; CDR2 reads YYREEE (reference sequence). CDR3 protein: CASSLDPSGSRTDTQYF. The CDR3 nucleotides read TGTGCCAGCAGCTTGGATCCTAGCGGGAGTAGAACAGATACGCAGTATTTT.

This clonotype was seen ten or more times. J is TRBJ2-5 and V is TRBV12-3 or TRBV12-4, with D uncertain. The CDR3 has 13 residues. The V and J ends lost 1 base and 1 base respectively, with 4 bases between them. CDR3 protein: CASSLVGQETQYF. DNA of the CDR3: TGTGCCAGCAGTTTAGTCGGCCAAGAGACCCAGTACTTC.

The chain employs TRBV12-3 or TRBV12-4 and TRBJ2-6; 12 nucleotides agree with TRBD2. The CDR3 totals 16 residues. V lost 6 bases to trimming and J lost 4 bases; unmatched junction nucleotides: 4. CDR3 region: CASSPTSGRGANVLTF. The CDR3 DNA sequence: TGTGCCAGCAGCCCGACTAGCGGGAGAGGGGCCAACGTCCTGACTTTC.

This clonotype was seen only a few times. One base away lies a much larger clone, so this may be a sequencing read error. The chain has TRBV9 and TRBJ2-7; 10 bases align to TRBD2. Germline CDR1 and CDR2: SGDLS and YYNGEE. With 3 bases clipped from V and 2 bases from J, the junction kept 2 bases outside the gene matches. This CDR3 region has 14 residues. The DNA for the CDR3 is TGTGCCAGCAGCGCTAGCGGGAGCCCCTACGAGCAGTACTTC. Translated, it gives CASSASGSPYEQYF. Using reference TRBV9 and TRBJ2-7 for the parts outside the CDR3, the full variable domain is DSGVTQTPKHLITATGQRVTLRCSPRSGDLSVYWYQQSLDQGLQFLIQYYNGEERAKGNILERFSAQQFPDLHSELNLSSLELGDSALYFCASSASGSPYEQYFGPGTRLTVT.

Only a few counts were recorded for this clonotype. The genes are TRBV6-2 or TRBV6-3 and TRBJ1-5, with TRBD1 matching 9 bases. V shed 6 bases and J 6 bases; nucleotides not matched to a gene: 9. Germline V gene sequence: CDR1 MNHEY, CDR2 SVGEGT. This CDR3 contains 15 residues. The CDR3 is CASRAGTGYSQPQHF. The CDR3 coding sequence is TGTGCCAGCAGGGCCGGGACAGGGTATAGTCAGCCCCAGCATTTT.

This clonotype was observed at least ten times. The chain's CDR3 is CASSTVDGAYEQYF. CDR3 DNA sequence: TGTGCCAGCAGCACAGTGGACGGGGCCTACGAGCAGTACTTC. V and J are TRBV9 and TRBJ2-7, with D perhaps TRBD2 (5 bases). V dropped 4 bases and J dropped 2 bases, with 13 bases sitting between them. This CDR3 region has 14 residues. Germline V lookup: CDR1 SGDLS, CDR2 YYNGEE.

This clonotype was seen ten or more times. CDR3 in DNA: TGCAGTGGTCAGGGTGGGACTAGCAGCTACGAGCAGTACTTC. Encoded protein: CSGQGGTSSYEQYF. The chain employs TRBV20-1 and TRBJ2-7; 9 bases match TRBD2. V shed 7 bases and J 3 bases; nucleotides not matched to a gene: 10. CDR1 and CDR2 (germline): DFQATT, SNEGSKA (reference sequence). The CDR3 is 14 amino acids.

In this sample, this clonotype turned up many times. The chain recombines TRBV10-3 with TRBJ2-7, with D uncertain. The germline V gene has CDR1 ENHRY and CDR2 SYGVKD. V was clipped by 4 bases and J by 4 bases, with 14 bases between them. CDR3 size: 14 residues. The chain's CDR3 is CAISGSVSMYEQYF. The CDR3, as DNA: TGTGCCATCAGTGGGTCAGTCAGCATGTACGAGCAGTACTTC.

This clonotype was seen repeatedly, ten times or more. This chain uses TRBV19 with TRBJ1-4; 7 bases fit TRBD1. CDR1 and CDR2 (germline): LNHDA, SQIVND (reference sequence). The CDR3 is made up of 17 amino acids. With 2 bases clipped from V and 5 bases from J, the junction kept 11 bases outside the gene matches. The CDR3 reads CASSIILPGQMNEKLFF. CDR3 DNA: TGTGCCAGTAGTATAATTCTACCGGGACAGATGAATGAAAAACTGTTTTTT.

This clonotype appeared many times. The chain couples TRBV12-3 or TRBV12-4 to TRBJ1-6; unclear D gene. The CDR3 consists of 13 residues. Trimming cost V 6 bases and J 11 bases, with 14 bases left between them. The CDR3, as DNA: TGTGCCAGCAGCCCTCGCCGTAGCCCACCCCTCCACTTT. This gives the protein CASSPRRSPPLHF.

This clonotype has a count of ten or more. This chain links TRBV29-1 with TRBJ1-2; perhaps TRBD1 as D (6 bases). The CDR3 spans 15 residues. Trimming removed 6 bases from V and 4 bases from J, with 21 bases in between. Germline CDR1 SQVTM, CDR2 ANQGSEA. This CDR3 is CSVGTSGQFLYGYTF. DNA of the CDR3: TGCAGCGTGGGGACGAGCGGACAGTTTCTCTATGGCTACACCTTC.

The chain combines TRBV7-6 with TRBJ2-1; D is perhaps TRBD1 (7 bases). Germline V lookup: CDR1 SGHVS, CDR2 FNYEAQ. This CDR3 is built from 16 residues. Trimming shortened V by 1 base and J by 5 bases, and 15 bases separated the two germline ends. The CDR3 spells CASSLGVGGGHNEQFF. Written as DNA, the CDR3 is TGTGCCAGCAGCTTAGGGGTTGGAGGGGGCCACAATGAGCAGTTCTTC.

This clonotype showed up many times. The V call is TRBV3-1, the J call TRBJ2-5, with a weak D call TRBD1 (7 bases). The V gene's germline CDR1 is LGHDT and CDR2 YNNKEL (reference sequence). With 5 bases removed from V and 5 bases from J, the gap between germline ends came to 15 bases. The CDR3 covers 14 residues. Here the CDR3 DNA reads TGTGCCAGCAGCAAATGGTCAGGGGGGGAGACCCAGTACTTC. This translates into CASSKWSGGETQYF.

This clonotype appeared many times. This chain links TRBV20-1 with TRBJ2-7; perhaps TRBD2 as D (6 bases). This CDR3 spans 13 amino acids. Trimming removed 3 bases at V and 3 bases at J, with 12 bases between. Germline CDR1 DFQATT, CDR2 SNEGSKA (reference sequence). CDR3 amino acids: CSARDGGHYEQYF. CDR3 DNA: TGCAGTGCTAGGGACGGGGGTCACTACGAGCAGTACTTC.